This T cell receptor beta chain was found in a study of blood T cells in healthy people across ages. Findings and caveats of the study: Higher diversity and more naive CD4+ cells were features of long-lived donors, compared to aged donors.

The CDR3 extends over 16 amino acids. Germline-derived CDR1 and CDR2 are SGHTA and FQGNSA. The V end lost 5 bases, the J end lost 1 base, and 16 bases lay between the germline ends. Comments on this clonotype: What it binds is unknown.

PCR was performed a second time for roughly 6 to 12 cycles using a sample-barcoded 5' primer and a J-beta primer mix. Each TCR beta cDNA got a 12-nucleotide random molecular identifier. TCRdb reprocessed the 5' RACE reads with MiXCR, giving one entry per CDR3 protein. The sample lists some 1.5 million distinct CDR3 sequences; around 40% were seen once. The sequence was obtained from a woman aged 18-29 years in good health. The chain joins TRBV7-2 to TRBJ2-3; perhaps TRBD2 as D (7 bases). Sequencing used blood. The CDR3 DNA sequence: TGTGCCAGCAGCCCGAGGGTGGGGGGGCGCACAGATACGCAGTATTTT. It yields the protein CASSPRVGGRTDTQYF.